Included here is one TCR beta chain sequence, with context. This clone was counted a few times. Its antigen is still unknown. Base quality data are lacking; no much larger clone is found one base away. Read against the paper, the sample's time point label means: progressive disease on ibrutinib. For TCR beta library preparation, roughly 2 micrograms of genomic DNA was extracted from cryopreserved PBMCs. Longitudinal blood samples from CLL patients receiving ibrutinib monotherapy were subjected to high-throughput TCR beta sequencing. The patients took part in an open-label, single-center phase 2 trial of ibrutinib monotherapy. These data are taken from a study of cytotoxic CD8 clonotypes in ibrutinib-treated CLL (dated by TCRdb to the early 2020s). Some background on the complete study: The cohort was composed of under 12 relapsed/refractory and about 15 treatment-naive patients; IGHV unmutated status was identified in 17 patients. Patients were still on ibrutinib when every remission and progressive disease sample was collected. Cryopreserved peripheral blood mononuclear cells were collected at three points: before therapy, at response, and at either sustained remission or disease progression. Partial responses were observed in roughly 24 patients and complete responses in 2; after a median follow-up of around 68 months, remission was maintained in roughly 15 patients and progression was observed in some twelve. On average, each sample yielded 255,043 productive templates and about 100,000 productive rearrangements. Longitudinal samples were obtainable from about 30% of the roughly 90 participants in the trial. Response samples were taken after a median of roughly 12 months on treatment, ranging from roughly 6 to 36 months.

The CDR3 holds 13 amino acids from the cysteine to the phenylalanine. Only the CDR3 region is kept as DNA, spanning 39 bases read in frame from base 1. General findings and caveats noted by the study authors: Baseline clonality was found to be higher than that of age-matched healthy donors and was strongly correlated with circulating CD8+ T-cell counts. Clonality increased at ibrutinib response, stayed stable in sustained remission, and fell back toward baseline at progression. Sampling times were not matched between patients in sustained remission and patients whose disease was progressing, and lymph node repertoires were not examined. Public clonotypes were rare and either contracted or stayed stable during treatment, and the rise in clonality at ibrutinib response reflected the expansion of private clonotypes.

A MiSeq instrument was used for deep resolution sequencing, which targeted depths ranging from 1 in 1 million up to 1 in 200,000 T cells, with coverage averaging 10x for each clonotype. TCR beta libraries were generated with the immunoSEQ hsTCRB Kit. The published analysis was carried out like this. The data were analyzed with ImmunoSEQ Analyzer and ImmunoSEQ Data Assistant, and V, D and J gene assignments followed IMGT definitions. Clonality, which ranges from 0 to 1, was calculated as one minus the normalized Shannon entropy of productive rearrangement frequencies. Only overrepresented clonotypes making up at least 0.05% of each patient's repertoire were included in the public clonotype analysis. Repertoires from around 13 age-matched healthy donors in immuneACCESS were used as clonality controls. In TCRdb, the immuneACCESS table is reduced to in-frame sequences with V and J assigned. These tables do not hold every clone; where another copy was compared, an unresolved V gene accounts for under half, and the others remain unexplained. From that table come the V and J calls and clone size; the DNA was used to work out D and trimming. This sample has approximately 280,000 clones in its table, and approximately 76% of those were observed once. About 6% of the sample lies in the top ten.

This specimen consisted of PBMCs, obtained at disease progression, from a patient treated with ibrutinib. This receptor was obtained from a human donor with chronic lymphocytic leukemia. Recombination linked TRBV21-1 to TRBJ2-2. TRBV21-1 is noted as a pseudogene. Read as DNA, the sequence is TGTGCCAGCTGGTATGGCATGGGCGGGGAGCTGTTTTTT. Its protein is CASWYGMGGELFF.